Below are 8 T cell receptor beta chains sequenced from a single sample in a study of OX40 agonist ivuxolimab in advanced cancers. The protocol was immunoSEQ multiplex PCR, while the TCRdb copy is restricted to in-frame clones and leaves out a portion. The sample has about 96,000 clones, roughly 80% seen once; the top ten hold around 5.8%. The input for sequencing was CD4+ or CD8+ T cells sorted from blood, taken in a trial of the OX40 agonist ivuxolimab. These receptors were taken from an adult with an advanced solid tumor such as melanoma, head and neck, liver or kidney cancer.

About this clone itself: Other DNA sequences in the same sample also yield this CDR3. V and J are TRBV18 and TRBJ1-1; TRBD1 agrees at 7 bases. Per germline, CDR1 KGHSH and CDR2 LQKENI. The trim removed 6 bases at V and 1 base at J, leaving 5 bases unmatched. This CDR3 has 14 amino acids. The CDR3 sequence is CASSPNRGNTEAFF. The CDR3 nucleotides read TGTGCCAGCTCGCCGAACAGGGGGAACACTGAAGCTTTCTTT.

The chain uses TRBV7-6 and TRBJ1-1; D might be TRBD1 (6 bases). V dropped 2 bases and J dropped 0 bases, with 13 bases sitting between them. The CDR3 loop spans 16 amino acids. Germline CDR1 reads SGHVS; CDR2 reads FNYEAQ. The CDR3 region has the DNA TGTGCCAGCAGCTTAAGACAGGAGGAGATGAACACTGAAGCTTTCTTT. It codes for CASSLRQEEMNTEAFF.

The V call is TRBV7-3, the J call TRBJ2-3, with 8 bases that match TRBD2. The CDR3 has 14 residues. The V and J ends lost 6 bases and 2 bases, in that order; junction bases with no gene match: 4. In germline, CDR1 is SGHTA, CDR2 FQGTGA. The CDR3 reads CASSRGGSTDTQYF. The CDR3, as DNA: TGTGCCAGCAGTCGGGGGGGATCCACAGATACGCAGTATTTT.

This clone has a handful of counts. The CDR3 nucleotides read TGTGCCAGCAGCGCCACACAGGGATGGGGCTCACCCCTCCACTTT. It specifies CASSATQGWGSPLHF. The V and J genes are TRBV9 and TRBJ1-6, with D possibly being TRBD1 (6 bases). Germline CDR1 and CDR2: SGDLS and YYNGEE. The CDR3 has 15 amino acids. V was cut by 3 bases and J by 10 bases, with 17 bases left in between.

The chain is built from TRBV7-8 and TRBJ2-7; D ambiguous. Deletions cut 0 bases from V and 6 bases from J, with 6 bases between. The CDR3 is 12 amino acids. From germline, CDR1 is SGHVS and CDR2 FQNEAQ. The CDR3, as DNA: TGTGCCAGCAGCTTAGCAGTTGGCGAGCAGTACTTC. This encodes CASSLAVGEQYF. The complete variable domain, with remaining parts taken from reference TRBV7-8 and TRBJ2-7, reads GAGVSQSPRYKVAKRGQDVALRCDPISGHVSLFWYQQALGQGPEFLTYFQNEAQLDKSGLPSDRFFAERPEGSVSTLKIQRTQQEDSAVYLCASSLAVGEQYFGPGTRLTVT.

This clone was found once. A read error may produce the germline difference seen at one junction end. The V gene is TRBV7-2, the J gene TRBJ2-3; 11 bases are a match to TRBD2. The germline CDR1 and CDR2 sequences are SGHTA and FQGNSA. This CDR3 contains 18 residues. Here the CDR3 reads CASSLLRLAGGSTDTQYF. CDR3 bases: TGTGCCAGCAGCTTATTGAGGCTAGCGGGGGGCAGCACGGATACGCAGTATTTT. Using reference TRBV7-2 and TRBJ2-3 for the parts outside the CDR3, the full variable domain is GAGVSQSPSNKVTEKGKDVELRCDPISGHTALYWYRQSLGQGLEFLIYFQGNSAPDKSGLPSDRFSAERTGGSVSTLTIQRTQQEDSAVYLCASSLLRLAGGSTDTQYFGPGTRLTVL.

The V call is TRBV7-2, the J call TRBJ2-1, with D maybe TRBD1 (6 bases). The CDR3 has 14 residues. V lost 7 bases, J lost 7 bases, and 17 bases lay in between. CDR1 is SGHTA and CDR2 is FQGNSA in the germline V gene. The CDR3 DNA follows: TGTGCCAGCAACGTGCAGGGGATCGTGAATGAGCAGTTCTTC. Translated, it gives CASNVQGIVNEQFF. Filled out from reference TRBV7-2 and TRBJ2-1, the complete variable domain reads GAGVSQSPSNKVTEKGKDVELRCDPISGHTALYWYRQSLGQGLEFLIYFQGNSAPDKSGLPSDRFSAERTGGSVSTLTIQRTQQEDSAVYLCASNVQGIVNEQFFGPGTRLTVL.

The CDR3 here is CASSPKTSPVETQYF. DNA of the CDR3: TGCGCCAGCAGCCCAAAGACTAGCCCAGTGGAGACCCAGTACTTC. V is TRBV5-1 and J is TRBJ2-5; 7 nucleotides line up with TRBD2. Germline trimming cut 4 bases from V and 5 bases from J; bases unmatched to any gene: 11. CDR3 length equals 15 residues. Germline V gene sequence: CDR1 SGHRS, CDR2 YFSETQ.